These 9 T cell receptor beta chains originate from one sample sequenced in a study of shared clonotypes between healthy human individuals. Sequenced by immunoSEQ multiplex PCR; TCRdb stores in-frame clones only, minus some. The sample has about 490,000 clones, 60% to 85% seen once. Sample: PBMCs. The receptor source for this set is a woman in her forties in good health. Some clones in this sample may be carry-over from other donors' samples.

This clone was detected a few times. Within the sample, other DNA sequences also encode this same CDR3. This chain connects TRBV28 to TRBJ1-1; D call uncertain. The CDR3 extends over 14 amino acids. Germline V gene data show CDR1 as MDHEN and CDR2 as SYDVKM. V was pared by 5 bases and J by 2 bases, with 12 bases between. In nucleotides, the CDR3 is TGTGCCAGCAGTCTCCCATCTGCTAACACTGAAGCTTTCTTT. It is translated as CASSLPSANTEAFF.

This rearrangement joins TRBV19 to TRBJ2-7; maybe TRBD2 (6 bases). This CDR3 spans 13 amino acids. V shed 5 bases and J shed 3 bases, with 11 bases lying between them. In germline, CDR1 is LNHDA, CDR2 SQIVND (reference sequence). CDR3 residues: CASSQRAYYEQYF. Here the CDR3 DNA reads TGTGCCAGTAGTCAGCGGGCCTACTACGAGCAGTACTTC.

In nucleotides, the CDR3 is TGTGCCATCAACAGGGGTCTTAACTATGGCTACACCTTC. Translation gives CAINRGLNYGYTF. The genes are TRBV6-1 and TRBJ1-2; 7 bases match TRBD1. The CDR3 spans 13 residues. The germline V gene encodes CDR1 MNHNS and CDR2 SASEGT. The V segment lost 10 bases and the J segment 1 base; nucleotides outside the gene matches: 6.

This chain's CDR3 is CSVPGVNEQFF. Written as DNA, the CDR3 is TGCAGTGTCCCAGGCGTCAATGAGCAGTTCTTC. V is TRBV20-1 and J is TRBJ2-1; D gene unclear. CDR3 length: 11 residues. Between the trimmed V and J ends, which lost 7 bases and 6 bases, there was a span of 10 bases. The germline CDR1 and CDR2 sequences are DFQATT and SNEGSKA (reference sequence).

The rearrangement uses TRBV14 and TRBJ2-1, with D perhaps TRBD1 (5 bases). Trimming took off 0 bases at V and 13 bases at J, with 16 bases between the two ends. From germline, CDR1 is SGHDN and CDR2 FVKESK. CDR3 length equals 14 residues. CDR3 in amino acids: CASSQDRGQGRQFF. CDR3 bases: TGTGCCAGCAGCCAAGATCGTGGGCAGGGTCGTCAGTTCTTC.

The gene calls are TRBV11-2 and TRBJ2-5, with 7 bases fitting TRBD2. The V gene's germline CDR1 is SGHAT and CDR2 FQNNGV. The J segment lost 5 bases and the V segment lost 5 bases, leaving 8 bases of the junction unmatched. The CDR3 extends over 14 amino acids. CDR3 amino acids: CASSGGSSVETQYF. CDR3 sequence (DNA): TGTGCCAGCAGCGGCGGGAGTTCGGTGGAGACCCAGTACTTC.

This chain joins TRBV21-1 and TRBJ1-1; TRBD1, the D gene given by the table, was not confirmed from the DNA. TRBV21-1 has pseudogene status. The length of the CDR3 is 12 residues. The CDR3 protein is CASLGLNTEAFF. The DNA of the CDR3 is TGTGCCAGCCTGGGCCTGAACACTGAAGCTTTCTTT.

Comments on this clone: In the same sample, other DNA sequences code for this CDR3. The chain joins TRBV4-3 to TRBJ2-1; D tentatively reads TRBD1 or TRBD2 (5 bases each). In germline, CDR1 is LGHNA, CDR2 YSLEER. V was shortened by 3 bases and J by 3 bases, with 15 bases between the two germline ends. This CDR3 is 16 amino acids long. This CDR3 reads CASSQLGTGDYNEQFF. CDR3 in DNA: TGCGCCAGCAGCCAGCTGGGGACCGGCGACTACAATGAGCAGTTCTTC.

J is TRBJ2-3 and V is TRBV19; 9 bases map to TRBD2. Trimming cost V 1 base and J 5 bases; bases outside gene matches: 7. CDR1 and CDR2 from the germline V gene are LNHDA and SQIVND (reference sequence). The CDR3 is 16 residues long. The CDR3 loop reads CASSIGSSGIVDTQYF. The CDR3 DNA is TGTGCCAGTAGTATAGGTTCTAGCGGGATAGTAGATACGCAGTATTTT.